This TCR beta chain came from a study of T cells after yellow fever vaccination. About the study: Low-cell-number fractions underwent preparation using SMART-Seq v4 Ultra Low Input. Study-level points and caveats: Post-booster repertoires again held most primary-vaccination clones (roughly 96% CD4, roughly 88% CD8).

A remark on this clonotype: The target antigen is unknown.

With V trimmed by 3 bases and J by 8 bases, 6 bases remained unmatched. Germline values: CDR1 SQVTM, CDR2 ANQGSEA. The CDR3 runs 13 residues. Each CDR3 protein gets one entry after TCRdb re-called the 5' RACE reads with MiXCR. The table lists hundreds of thousands of distinct CDR3 sequences, 9% to 15% of them singletons, with about 16% in the top ten. This chain joins TRBV29-1 and TRBJ1-2; 10 bases fit TRBD1. This clonotype originated in a man aged 25 to 45 who received the YFV17D yellow fever vaccine. The specimen was PBMCs, collected on the day of the yellow fever booster vaccination. For the CDR3, the DNA is TGCAGCGTTGAGGCCGGGACAGGGGTCGGCTACACCTTC. Translation gives CSVEAGTGVGYTF.